The 25 T cell receptor beta chains given below trace back to one sample, sequenced in a study of CD8 T cell repertoires and HIV-1 epitope variants. Which antigens these TCRs recognize remains unknown. Repertoires were generated with immunoSEQ multiplex PCR, while TCRdb's copy carries only in-frame clones and drops some. The table shows a few thousand clones, with roughly 64% occurring only once. Sequencing input: cultured CD8+ T cells derived from PBMCs. The origin of the receptors is a male donor with HIV.

V gene TRBV4-1 combines with J gene TRBJ2-1, with D uncertain. V was pared by 1 base and J by 0 bases, with 4 bases between. CDR1 is MGHRA and CDR2 is YSYEKL in the germline V gene. The length of the CDR3 is 14 residues. CDR3 nucleotides: TGCGCCAGCAGCCAAGCGAGCTCCTACAATGAGCAGTTCTTC. Translated: CASSQASSYNEQFF.

The rearrangement joins TRBV28 to TRBJ2-7; the match to TRBD2 covers 11 bases. CDR1 is MDHEN, CDR2 SYDVKM, per germline. The CDR3 totals 15 residues. With V trimmed by 7 bases and J by 2 bases, 7 bases remained unmatched. The CDR3 sequence is CASTEGLAGTYEQYF. DNA of the CDR3: TGTGCCAGCACCGAAGGACTAGCGGGTACCTACGAGCAGTACTTC.

The chain carries TRBV4-3 and TRBJ2-3; D not resolved. The CDR3 extends over 17 amino acids. In germline, CDR1 is LGHNA, CDR2 YSLEER. V was trimmed by 0 bases and J by 2 bases, leaving 15 bases between them. This chain's CDR3 is CASSQDPGPQTTDTQYF. CDR3 bases: TGCGCCAGCAGCCAAGATCCCGGGCCCCAAACCACAGATACGCAGTATTTT.

The chain carries TRBV5-4 and TRBJ2-3, with TRBD2 matching over 7 bases. V gave up 4 bases and J gave up 1 base; unmatched junction bases: 9. This CDR3 spans 16 amino acids. CDR1 and CDR2 from the germline V gene are SGHNT and YYREEE (reference sequence). CDR3 sequence: CASSGGGTRGTDTQYF. The CDR3, as DNA: TGTGCCAGCAGCGGGGGAGGGACGAGGGGCACAGATACGCAGTATTTT.

The chain is built from TRBV19 and TRBJ2-1; weak D call: TRBD2 (6 bases). CDR3 size: 14 residues. With 5 bases removed from V and 0 bases from J, the gap between germline ends came to 8 bases. Germline CDR1 is LNHDA and CDR2 is SQIVND (reference sequence). The CDR3 bases are TGTGCCAGTAGTTACGGGAGCTCCTACAATGAGCAGTTCTTC. Its protein is CASSYGSSYNEQFF. Full variable domain (missing parts from reference TRBV19 and TRBJ2-1): DGGITQSPKYLFRKEGQNVTLSCEQNLNHDAMYWYRQDPGQGLRLIYYSQIVNDFQKGDIAEGYSVSREKKESFPLTVTSAQKNPTAFYLCASSYGSSYNEQFFGPGTRLTVL.

This clone turned up a few times. The chain joins TRBV28 to TRBJ2-7; no clear D. This CDR3 comprises 14 residues. Germline-derived CDR1 and CDR2 are MDHEN and SYDVKM. V was shortened by 5 bases and J by 0 bases, with 11 bases between the two germline ends. The CDR3 is CASSLLLISYEQYF. The DNA for the CDR3 is TGTGCCAGCAGTCTTCTCTTGATCTCCTACGAGCAGTACTTC. Supplemented by reference TRBV28 and TRBJ2-7, the full variable domain reads DVKVTQSSRYLVKRTGEKVFLECVQDMDHENMFWYRQDPGLGLRLIYFSYDVKMKEKGDIPEGYSVSREKKERFSLILESASTNQTSMYLCASSLLLISYEQYFGPGTRLTVT.

The chain employs TRBV10-2 and TRBJ1-5, with a weak D call TRBD1 (5 bases). The CDR3 is made up of 14 amino acids. V gave up 6 bases and J gave up 1 base, with 10 bases separating them. Germline V gives CDR1 WSHSY, CDR2 SAAADI. The CDR3 here is CASRGGESNQPQHF. In DNA, the CDR3 is TGCGCCAGCAGGGGGGGGGAGAGCAATCAGCCCCAGCATTTT.

The chain joins TRBV14 to TRBJ1-1, with D unresolved. There are 14 residues in the CDR3. From germline, CDR1 is SGHDN and CDR2 FVKESK. With 2 bases removed from V and 5 bases from J, the gap between germline ends came to 12 bases. CDR3 sequence reads: CASSQTIRWTEAFF. DNA for the CDR3: TGTGCCAGCAGCCAAACCATCCGGTGGACTGAAGCTTTCTTT. Based on the CDR3 plus reference TRBV14 and TRBJ1-1, the full variable domain is EAGVTQFPSHSVIEKGQTVTLRCDPISGHDNLYWYRRVMGKEIKFLLHFVKESKQDESGMPNNRFLAERTGGTYSTLKVQPAELEDSGVYFCASSQTIRWTEAFFGQGTRLTVV.

This chain joins TRBV5-1 and TRBJ1-2; perhaps TRBD1 as D (6 bases). Germline V gene lookup returns CDR1 SGHRS and CDR2 YFSETQ. The V gene lost 0 bases and the J gene lost 8 bases, with 14 bases spanning the gap. This CDR3 is built from 14 residues. This CDR3 reads CASSLATGSGGYTF. The CDR3 DNA is TGCGCCAGCAGCTTGGCCACAGGGTCAGGGGGCTACACCTTC.

The chain employs TRBV2 and TRBJ2-1; 8 positions agree with TRBD2. Germline V gives CDR1 SNHLY, CDR2 FYNNEI. CDR3 length: 13 residues. V lost 7 bases and J lost 9; bases outside the gene matches: 8. As DNA, the CDR3 is TGTGCCAGCATTGGCGGGGGGTGGGTTGAGCAGTTCTTC. It codes for CASIGGGWVEQFF. Complete variable domain (other parts from reference TRBV2 and TRBJ2-1): EPEVTQTPSHQVTQMGQEVILRCVPISNHLYFYWYRQILGQKVEFLVSFYNNEISEKSEIFDDQFSVERPDGSNFTLKIRSTKLEDSAMYFCASIGGGWVEQFFGPGTRLTVL.

The CDR3: CASSFPRETSNEQFF. DNA of the CDR3: TGTGCCAGCAGTTTTCCCCGAGAGACTTCCAATGAGCAGTTCTTC. V and J are TRBV28 and TRBJ2-1; D is ambiguous. With 3 bases removed from V and 6 bases from J, the gap between germline ends came to 15 bases. The CDR3 covers 15 residues. Per germline, CDR1 MDHEN and CDR2 SYDVKM.

Turning to this clone: A single base is all that separates this from a far larger clone, so a read error is likely. This chain joins TRBV4-2 and TRBJ1-2; D gene ambiguous. The CDR3 contains 16 residues. The V gene lost 0 bases and the J gene lost 3 bases, with 14 bases spanning the gap. Per germline, CDR1 LGHNA and CDR2 YNFKEQ. CDR3 in DNA: TGTGCCAGCAGCCAAGATCCCCCAGACTTGGACTATGGCTACACCTTC. Its translation: CASSQDPPDLDYGYTF.

This rearrangement joins TRBV7-9 to TRBJ2-5; 11 nucleotides match TRBD2. The CDR3 length is 19 residues. Per the germline V gene, CDR1 is SEHNR and CDR2 is FQNEAQ (reference sequence). V was clipped by 0 bases and J by 5 bases; unmatched bases: 14. CDR3 nucleotide sequence: TGTGCCAGCAGCTTAGCCGGGACTAGCGGACAATTTCACGGGGAGACCCAGTACTTC. It is translated as CASSLAGTSGQFHGETQYF.

CDR3 DNA: TGTGCCGGTAGCTCTAGCGGGAGACACGAGCAGTACTTC. Protein product: CAGSSSGRHEQYF. J is TRBJ2-7 and V is TRBV18; 10 nucleotides match TRBD2. Germline V gene data show CDR1 as KGHSH and CDR2 as LQKENI. J was trimmed by 5 bases and V by 11 bases; bases with no gene match: 9. This CDR3 is 13 amino acids long.

This clone appeared once. This chain uses TRBV30 with TRBJ2-3; 15 nucleotides agree with TRBD2. The junction had 4 bases not matched to a gene; V was cut back by 8 bases and J by 4 bases. The germline gives CDR1 GTSNPN, CDR2 SVGIG (reference sequence). The CDR3 has 14 residues. CDR3 amino acids: CAVGLAGGADTQYF. The CDR3, as DNA: TGTGCCGTCGGACTAGCGGGGGGGGCAGATACGCAGTATTTT.

This clone has just one count. This chain joins TRBV6-1 and TRBJ1-1, with D uncertain. Trimming took 5 bases from V and 10 from J, leaving 11 bases between them. This CDR3 has 11 residues. Germline lookup yields CDR1 MNHNS and CDR2 SASEGT. CDR3 DNA: TGTGCCAGCAGTACAACTCAGAGAGCTTTCTTT. It encodes CASSTTQRAFF.

V usage is TRBV19 and J usage is TRBJ1-1; perhaps TRBD1 as D (6 bases). Germline CDR1 LNHDA, CDR2 SQIVND (reference sequence). The CDR3 has 13 residues. Trimming took 7 bases from V and 5 from J, leaving 14 bases between them. DNA for the CDR3: TGTGCCAGTATGGGCAGGGGAGATACTGAAGCTTTCTTT. Its protein is CASMGRGDTEAFF.

V gene TRBV10-2 combines with J gene TRBJ1-1; D might be TRBD1 (6 bases). From germline, CDR1 is WSHSY and CDR2 SAAADI. Trimming cost V 2 bases and J 6 bases, with 22 bases left between them. There are 17 residues in the CDR3. CDR3 amino acids: CASSEPGDLVGGSEAFF. The DNA of the CDR3 is TGCGCCAGCAGTGAGCCCGGAGACCTTGTAGGGGGATCTGAAGCTTTCTTT.

The V and J genes are TRBV10-2 and TRBJ2-5, with D unresolved. Germline CDR1 is WSHSY and CDR2 is SAAADI. V was shortened by 5 bases and J by 4 bases, with 11 bases between the two germline ends. The CDR3 contains 13 residues. CDR3 sequence: CASSPYVGETQYF. The CDR3 DNA reads as TGCGCCAGCAGTCCTTATGTTGGAGAGACCCAGTACTTC.

The chain uses TRBV13 and TRBJ2-2, with D uncertain. Germline V gene sequence: CDR1 PRHDT, CDR2 FYEKMQ (reference sequence). The CDR3 is 13 residues long. The V end was cut by 4 bases, the J end by 1 base, with 4 bases between. CDR3 in amino acids: CASSYKNTGELFF. The CDR3 DNA reads as TGTGCCAGCAGCTATAAGAACACCGGGGAGCTGTTTTTT.

The sample holds a few counts of this clone. CDR3 nucleotides: TGTGCCAGCAATCCGGGACAGGGGGCCTACGAGCAGTACTTC. Translating gives CASNPGQGAYEQYF. The chain combines TRBV28 with TRBJ2-7, with TRBD1 matching 11 bases. This CDR3 is 14 amino acids long. V trimming: 7 bases; J trimming: 2 bases; junction bases outside the gene matches: 4. In germline, CDR1 is MDHEN, CDR2 SYDVKM.

This chain connects TRBV11-2 to TRBJ1-3; D uncertain. The CDR3 is made up of 14 amino acids. Trimming cost V 4 bases and J 0 bases, with 7 bases left between them. CDR1 SGHAT and CDR2 FQNNGV come from the germline V gene. The CDR3 region is CASSSLASGNTIYF. The CDR3 DNA reads TGTGCCAGCAGCTCCCTCGCCTCTGGAAACACCATATATTTT.

The chain couples TRBV28 to TRBJ2-7, with D uncertain. The CDR3 contains 14 residues. CDR1 MDHEN and CDR2 SYDVKM come from the germline V gene. Trimming shortened V by 5 bases and J by 4 bases, and 15 bases separated the two germline ends. DNA for the CDR3: TGTGCCAGCAGTCCATCAGGCTTCGGATACGAGCAGTACTTC. Translation: CASSPSGFGYEQYF.

This clone showed up just once. The rearrangement links TRBV19 to TRBJ2-1; no definite D call. Germline CDR1 LNHDA, CDR2 SQIVND (reference sequence). The CDR3 extends over 16 amino acids. Trimming cost V 4 bases and J 0 bases, with 13 bases left between them. The CDR3 region has the DNA TGTGCCAGTAGTAATTGGGCGGCGAGCTCCTACAATGAGCAGTTCTTC. Amino acids: CASSNWAASSYNEQFF.

This clone came up a few times. The chain uses TRBV5-1 and TRBJ1-1; no reliable D call. The germline CDR1 and CDR2 sequences are SGHRS and YFSETQ. The CDR3 is 15 amino acids. V lost 5 bases, J lost 4 bases, and 18 bases lay in between. CDR3 in amino acids: CASSFGPTGGTEAFF. The CDR3 DNA reads TGCGCCAGCAGTTTTGGGCCCACCGGAGGCACTGAAGCTTTCTTT.